This TCR beta chain was sequenced during a study of blood T cells in healthy people across ages. The germline V gene encodes CDR1 MGHRA and CDR2 YSYEKL. CDR3 length equals 16 residues. With V trimmed by 3 bases and J by 3 bases, 7 bases remained unmatched. The authors ran a second PCR of 7 to 11 cycles using a sample-barcoded 5' primer and a J-beta primer mix. TCRdb re-called the 5' RACE reads through MiXCR, storing one row per CDR3 protein. The sample consists of around 900,000 distinct CDR3 sequences, roughly half of them appearing once. The sequencing sample was made of blood. The origin of this receptor is a woman aged 60-70 years in good health. This chain joins TRBV4-1 and TRBJ1-4, with 7 bases matching TRBD1. The CDR3 DNA is TGCGCCAGCAGCCAGGAAGAGACAGGGCCTAATGAAAAACTGTTTTTT. Encoded protein: CASSQEETGPNEKLFF.